The present T cell receptor (beta chain) was sequenced within a study of Graves' ophthalmopathy and Graves' hyperthyroidism. Beta-chain TCR CDR3 regions were amplified from RNA transcripts. Second-round multiplex PCR came after a first-round RT-PCR that employed HTBI primers. One entry per CDR3 protein results from TCRdb running MiXCR on the multiplex PCR reads. The table shows almost 750,000 distinct CDR3 sequences, with 40% occurring only once. About this clonotype: Its antigen is currently unknown.

The study's findings and limits: With approximately 88% sensitivity and over 65% specificity, a 13-signature model separated ophthalmopathy from stable hyperthyroidism.

The CDR3 is 15 amino acids. Trimming at V came to 5 bases and at J to 2 bases, leaving 8 bases not matched to a gene. The germline V gene has CDR1 SGHAT and CDR2 FQNNGV. This clonotype originated in an adult man with Graves' ophthalmopathy. The material sequenced was peripheral blood. The chain employs TRBV11-2 and TRBJ1-1; 7 positions agree with TRBD1. CDR3 coding DNA: TGTGCCAGCAGCGACTCCGGGACAGTTAACACTGAAGCTTTCTTT. Protein: CASSDSGTVNTEAFF.